The rows below give T cell receptor beta chains drawn from one sample of a study of OX40 agonist ivuxolimab in advanced cancers. The protocol was immunoSEQ multiplex PCR, while the TCRdb copy is restricted to in-frame clones and leaves out a portion. The sample lists 20,000 to 30,000 clones, approximately 85% occurring once. The sample here was CD4+ or CD8+ T cells sorted from blood, taken in a trial of the OX40 agonist ivuxolimab. The source is an adult with an advanced solid tumor such as melanoma, head and neck, liver or kidney cancer. Each CDR3 is given with its conserved first and last residue. Part of the rows lack a size; the others show once, few, many or a class for expanded clones.

few	TRBV29-1	TRBJ2-3	CSVDGWDRITDTQYF
-	TRBV21-1	TRBJ1-6	CASSTDRQSSYNSPLHF
-	TRBV29-1	TRBJ1-2	CSVVGLDILRTLETSNYGYTF
-	TRBV10-1	TRBJ2-7	CASSESRSSYEQYF
once	TRBV28	TRBJ2-7	CASSPGTGGYEQYF
-	TRBV7-9	TRBJ2-7	CASSPSPPTGSLYEQYF
-	TRBV7-9	TRBJ2-7	CASSLTERSYEQYF
few	TRBV10-2	TRBJ1-2	CASSRSQGYYGYTF
-	TRBV28	TRBJ1-1	CASSLGQGNTEAFF
few	TRBV7-9	TRBJ2-7	CASSFPGVAYEQYF
once	TRBV6-5	TRBJ2-2	CASSYSSGPGELFF
-	TRBV9	TRBJ1-6	CASSPKTGQSNSPLHF
-	TRBV6-1	TRBJ2-5	CASSEGRGVQETQYF